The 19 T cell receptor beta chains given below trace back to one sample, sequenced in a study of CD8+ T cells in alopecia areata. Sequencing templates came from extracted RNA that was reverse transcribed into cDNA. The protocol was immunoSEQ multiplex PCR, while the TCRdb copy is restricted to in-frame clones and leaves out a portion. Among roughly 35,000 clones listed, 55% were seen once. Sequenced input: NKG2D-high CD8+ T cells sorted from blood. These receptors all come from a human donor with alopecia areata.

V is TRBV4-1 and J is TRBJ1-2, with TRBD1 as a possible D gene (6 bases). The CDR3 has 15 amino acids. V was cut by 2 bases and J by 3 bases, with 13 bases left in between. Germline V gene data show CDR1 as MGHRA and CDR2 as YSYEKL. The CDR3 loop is CASSQSMGGDYGYTF. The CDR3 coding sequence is TGCGCCAGCAGCCAATCCATGGGGGGCGACTATGGCTACACCTTC.

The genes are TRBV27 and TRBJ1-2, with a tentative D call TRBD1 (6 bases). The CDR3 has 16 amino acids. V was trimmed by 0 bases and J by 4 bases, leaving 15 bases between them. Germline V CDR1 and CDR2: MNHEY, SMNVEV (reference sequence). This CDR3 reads CASSLSPTGFGYGYTF. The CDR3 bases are TGTGCCAGCAGTTTATCTCCAACAGGGTTCGGCTATGGCTACACCTTC.

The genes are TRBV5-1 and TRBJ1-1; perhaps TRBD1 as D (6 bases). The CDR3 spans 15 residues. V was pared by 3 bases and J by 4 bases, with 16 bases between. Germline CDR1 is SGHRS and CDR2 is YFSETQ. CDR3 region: CASSSTRGSGTEAFF. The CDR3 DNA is TGCGCCAGCAGCTCAACCAGGGGCTCAGGCACTGAAGCTTTCTTT.

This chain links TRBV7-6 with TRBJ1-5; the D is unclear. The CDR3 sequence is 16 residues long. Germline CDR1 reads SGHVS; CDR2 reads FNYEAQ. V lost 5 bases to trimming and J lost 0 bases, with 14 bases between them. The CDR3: CASSPSVGYSNQPQHF. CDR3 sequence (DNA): TGTGCCAGCAGCCCCTCCGTGGGCTATAGCAATCAGCCCCAGCATTTT.

The CDR3 is CASSQELGWATLAKNIQYF. CDR3 coding DNA: TGCGCCAGCAGCCAAGAGTTGGGATGGGCCACGCTAGCCAAAAACATTCAGTACTTC. This chain uses TRBV4-3 with TRBJ2-4; D unresolved. This CDR3 has 19 amino acids. V lost 0 bases and J lost 0, with 18 bases in between. CDR1 and CDR2 from the germline V gene are LGHNA and YSLEER.

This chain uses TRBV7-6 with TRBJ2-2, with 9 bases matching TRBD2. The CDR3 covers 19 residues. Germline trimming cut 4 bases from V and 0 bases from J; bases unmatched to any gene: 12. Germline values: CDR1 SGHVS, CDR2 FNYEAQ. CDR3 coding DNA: TGTGCCAGCAGCTCCGTAGCGGGGGCCGGAACGACGAACACCGGGGAGCTGTTTTTT. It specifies CASSSVAGAGTTNTGELFF. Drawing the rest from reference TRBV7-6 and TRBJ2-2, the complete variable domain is GAGVSQSPRYKVTKRGQDVALRCDPISGHVSLYWYRQALGQGPEFLTYFNYEAQQDKSGLPNDRFSAERPEGSISTLTIQRTEQRDSAMYRCASSSVAGAGTTNTGELFFGEGSRLTVL.

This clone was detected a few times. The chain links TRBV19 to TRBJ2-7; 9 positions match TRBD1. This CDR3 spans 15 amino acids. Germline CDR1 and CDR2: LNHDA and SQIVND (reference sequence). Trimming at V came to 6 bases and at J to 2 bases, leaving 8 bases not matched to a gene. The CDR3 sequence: CASSTGQGLTYEQYF. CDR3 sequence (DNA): TGTGCCAGTAGCACGGGACAGGGACTTACCTACGAGCAGTACTTC.

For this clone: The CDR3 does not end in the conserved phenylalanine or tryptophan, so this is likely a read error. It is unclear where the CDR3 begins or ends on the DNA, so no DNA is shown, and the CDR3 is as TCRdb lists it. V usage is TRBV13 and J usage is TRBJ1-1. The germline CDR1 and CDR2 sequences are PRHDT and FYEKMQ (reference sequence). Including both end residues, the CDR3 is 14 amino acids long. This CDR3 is CASSLGVGNSHGQV.

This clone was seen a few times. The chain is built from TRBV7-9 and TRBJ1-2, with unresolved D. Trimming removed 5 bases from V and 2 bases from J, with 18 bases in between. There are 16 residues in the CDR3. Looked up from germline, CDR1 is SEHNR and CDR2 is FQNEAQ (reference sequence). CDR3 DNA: TGTGCCAGCAGCATACCGGGCCAGTTGTCCAACTATGGCTACACCTTC. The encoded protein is CASSIPGQLSNYGYTF. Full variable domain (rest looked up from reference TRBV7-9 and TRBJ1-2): DTGVSQNPRHKITKRGQNVTFRCDPISEHNRLYWYRQTLGQGPEFLTYFQNEAQLEKSRLLSDRFSAERPKGSFSTLEIQRTEQGDSAMYLCASSIPGQLSNYGYTFGSGTRLTVV.

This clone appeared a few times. The CDR3 DNA reads TGTGCCTGGAGTCCGGAGAACTCTCCCGACAATGAGCAGTTCTTC. Amino acid sequence: CAWSPENSPDNEQFF. This chain uses TRBV30 with TRBJ2-1, with D unresolved. Trimming cost V 2 bases and J 5 bases, with 16 bases left between them. The length of the CDR3 is 15 residues. CDR1 is GTSNPN and CDR2 is SVGIG in the germline V gene (reference sequence).

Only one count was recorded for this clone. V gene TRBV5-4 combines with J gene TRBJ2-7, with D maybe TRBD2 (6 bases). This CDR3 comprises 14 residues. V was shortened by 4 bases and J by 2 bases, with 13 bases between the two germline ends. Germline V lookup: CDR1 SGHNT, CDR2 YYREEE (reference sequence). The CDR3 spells CASSGGLAPYEQYF. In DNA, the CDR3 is TGTGCCAGCAGCGGGGGACTCGCCCCCTACGAGCAGTACTTC.

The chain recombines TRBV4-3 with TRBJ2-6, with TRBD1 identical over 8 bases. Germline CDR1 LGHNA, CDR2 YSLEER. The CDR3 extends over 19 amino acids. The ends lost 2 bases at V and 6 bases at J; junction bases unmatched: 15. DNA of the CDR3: TGCGCCAGCAGCCAATGGGGACAGGCCGCGGACTATCAGGCCAACGTCCTGACTTTC. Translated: CASSQWGQAADYQANVLTF.

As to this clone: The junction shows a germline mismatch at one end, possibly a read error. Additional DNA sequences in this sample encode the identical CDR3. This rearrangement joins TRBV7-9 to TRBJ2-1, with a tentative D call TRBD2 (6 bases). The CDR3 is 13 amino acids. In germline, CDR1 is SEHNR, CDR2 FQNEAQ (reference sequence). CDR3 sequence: CASETGAYNEQFF. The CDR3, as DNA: TGCGCCAGCGAAACGGGAGCCTACAATGAGCAGTTCTTC.

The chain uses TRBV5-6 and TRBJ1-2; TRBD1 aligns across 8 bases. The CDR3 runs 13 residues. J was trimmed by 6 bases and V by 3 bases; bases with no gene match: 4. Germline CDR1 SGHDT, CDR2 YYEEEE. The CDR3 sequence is CASSSDREHGYTF. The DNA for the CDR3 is TGTGCCAGCAGCTCGGACAGGGAGCATGGCTACACCTTC.

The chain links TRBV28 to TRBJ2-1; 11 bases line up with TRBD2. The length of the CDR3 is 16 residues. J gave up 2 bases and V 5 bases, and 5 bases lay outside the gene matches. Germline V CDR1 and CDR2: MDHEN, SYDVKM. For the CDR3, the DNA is TGTGCCAGCAGTAGACTAGCGGGAAAAACCTACAATGAGCAGTTCTTC. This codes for CASSRLAGKTYNEQFF.

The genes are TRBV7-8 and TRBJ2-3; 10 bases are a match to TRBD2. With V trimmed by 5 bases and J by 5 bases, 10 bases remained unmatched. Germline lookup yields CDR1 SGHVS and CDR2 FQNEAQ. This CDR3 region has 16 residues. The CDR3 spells CASSPLPGLARDTQYF. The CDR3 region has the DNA TGTGCCAGCAGCCCTCTACCGGGACTAGCGAGAGATACGCAGTATTTT.

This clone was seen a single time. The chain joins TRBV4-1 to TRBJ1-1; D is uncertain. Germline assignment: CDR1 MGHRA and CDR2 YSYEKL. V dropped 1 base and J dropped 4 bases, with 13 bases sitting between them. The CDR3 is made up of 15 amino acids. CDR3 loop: CASSQVMGKGTEAFF. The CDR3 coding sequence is TGCGCCAGCAGCCAAGTAATGGGAAAGGGCACTGAAGCTTTCTTT.

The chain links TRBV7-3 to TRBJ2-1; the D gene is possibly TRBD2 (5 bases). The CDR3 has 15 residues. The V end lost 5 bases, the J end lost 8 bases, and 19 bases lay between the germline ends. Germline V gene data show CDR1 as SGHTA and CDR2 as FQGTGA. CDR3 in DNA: TGTGCCAGCAGCCCAGATCGGTCTTCCGGGGATGAGCAGTTCTTC. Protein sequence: CASSPDRSSGDEQFF.

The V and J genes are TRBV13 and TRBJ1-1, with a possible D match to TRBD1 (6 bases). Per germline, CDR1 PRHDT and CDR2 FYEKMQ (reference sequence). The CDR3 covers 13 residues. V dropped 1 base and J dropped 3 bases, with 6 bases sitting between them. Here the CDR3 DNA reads TGTGCCAGCAGCTTAGCAGGGGACACTGAAGCTTTCTTT. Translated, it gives CASSLAGDTEAFF.